Below, one TCR beta chain is given with its context. The V gene lost 0 bases and the J gene lost 0 bases, with 9 bases spanning the gap. Looked up from germline, CDR1 is LNHNV and CDR2 is YYDKDF (reference sequence). The CDR3 runs 16 residues. The sample originates from a study of cytomegalovirus exposure and HLA in healthy donors. Using immunoSEQ multiplex PCR, the repertoire was profiled, and TCRdb retains in-frame clones only, with some absent. This sample has about 120,000 clones, with around 90% found just once. What was sequenced was PBMCs. The receptor comes from a woman younger than 35 in good health and CMV-seronegative. The V and J genes are TRBV15 and TRBJ2-1; no clear D. The CDR3, as DNA: TGTGCCACCAGCAGAGATACAGCATCCTCCTACAATGAGCAGTTCTTC. It codes for CATSRDTASSYNEQFF.